Described below is a single TCR beta chain sequence and its context. The antigen is undetermined. The sample comes from a study of blood T cells in healthy people across ages. Study outcomes and limitations: Changes seen in expanded clonotypes were possibly confounded by donor CMV status left unknown. There were more naive CD4+ cells and higher diversity in long-lived donors than in aged donors. Estimates based on one million T cells were treated as lower bounds.

This CDR3 region has 16 residues. V lost 5 bases and J 0 bases, leaving 15 bases between the germline ends. Per the germline V gene, CDR1 is MDHEN and CDR2 is SYDVKM. Sample-barcoded 5' priming and a J-beta primer mix drove a second PCR of about 6 to 11 cycles. Each of the cDNA molecules was tagged by a template-switch adaptor with 12 random nucleotides. MiXCR, applied by TCRdb to the 5' RACE reads, yields one record per CDR3 protein. The profile shows around 1,500,000 distinct CDR3 sequences, roughly 27% of them singletons. The origin of this receptor is a woman aged 25-40 years in good health. The chain combines TRBV28 with TRBJ2-3, with D possibly called TRBD1 or TRBD2 (5 bases each). The sequencing input was blood. CDR3 amino acids: CASSLPREPSTDTQYF. In DNA form, the CDR3 reads TGTGCCAGCAGTCTGCCCAGGGAGCCTAGCACAGATACGCAGTATTTT.